These 9 T cell receptor beta chains were all obtained from the same sample, sequenced in a study of CD8+ T cells in alopecia areata (dated by TCRdb to the late 2010s). Pooled mouse cutaneous lymph node cells were stained for CD4, CD8alpha, NKG2D, NKG2ACE and other markers and were then sorted on a BD Influx. The library came from the immunoSEQ multiplex PCR assay. RNA was extracted from all samples and reverse transcribed into cDNA as template for TCR sequencing. This is the immuneACCESS table as TCRdb keeps it, with only in-frame sequences that have V and J called. A part of the clones is gone; compared with another copy, unresolved V genes explain less than half, and the rest is unexplained. This sample includes roughly 260,000 clones, and none of them was observed just once. The ten largest clones take up roughly 1.2% of the sample. Sequenced: CD4+ T cells sorted from a lymph node. These receptors all stem from a C3H/HeJ mouse with alopecia areata. Mice from this strain have the MHC haplotype H2-k.

This clone was seen ten or more times. Genes here carry mouse names. The CDR3 is cut off 4 residues early in the read; its end comes from the germline J gene. The J gene is TRBJ1-2, the V gene TRBV19; TRBD1 is a possible D gene (5 bases). Trimming stripped 6 bases from V and 0 bases from J, with 9 bases between. The length of the CDR3 is 13 residues. Germline V lookup: CDR1 FNHDT, CDR2 SITEND (reference sequence). CDR3 bases read: TGTGCCAGCATGGACAATGCAAACTCC. Its translation: CASMDNANS. The entire CDR3 protein is CASMDNANSDYTF.

This clone was detected a few times. Any gene name here is a mouse gene name. The observed sequence ends 4 residues before the CDR3 terminus, with the missing tail filled in from the germline J gene. V gene TRBV13-3 combines with J gene TRBJ2-7; 11 positions agree with TRBD1. The CDR3 length is 13 residues. Germline CDR1 is NNHDY and CDR2 is SYVADS. The part of the CDR3 DNA that was read is TGTGCCAGCAGAGGGACAGGGGGAAAT. Protein product: CASRGTGGN. The CDR3, in full, reads CASRGTGGNEQYF.

A remark on this clone: Mouse names are used for the genes. The CDR3 end falls 3 residues outside the read, so it is completed with the germline J gene. The chain uses TRBV5 and TRBJ1-6; 7 bases are shared with TRBD1. TRBJ1-6 is placed among ORFs of uncertain function. There are 16 residues in the CDR3. Germline V lookup: CDR1 LGHNA, CDR2 YNLKQL (reference sequence). V lost 0 bases to trimming and J lost 5 bases; unmatched junction nucleotides: 4. CDR3 DNA (partial): TGTGCCAGCAGCCAAGATAGGGGGACAGATAATTCGCCC. As protein: CASSQDRGTDNSP. The full CDR3 protein reads CASSQDRGTDNSPLYF.

In regard to this clone: The listed genes are named as in mouse. The DNA ends 4 residues before the CDR3 does, and the rest of the CDR3 is filled in from the germline J gene. The V gene is TRBV5, the J gene TRBJ2-5; 11 bases are a match to TRBD2. The CDR3 runs to 17 residues. V shed 3 bases, J shed 1 base, and the junction held 6 bases outside the gene matches. Germline V gene sequence: CDR1 LGHNA, CDR2 YNLKQL (reference sequence). CDR3 DNA (partial): TGTGCCAGCAGCCAGAACTGGGGGGGCGCCGACCAAGAC. Encoded protein: CASSQNWGGADQD. From start to end, the CDR3 is CASSQNWGGADQDTQYF.

This clone occurred a few times. Gene names are the mouse ones. The read halts 4 residues ahead of the CDR3 end, with the missing end drawn from the germline J gene. The chain combines TRBV13-3 with TRBJ2-4; D might be TRBD2 (6 bases). The V gene lost 0 bases and the J gene lost 2 bases, with 10 bases spanning the gap. CDR1 NNHDY and CDR2 SYVADS come from the germline V gene. The CDR3 has 15 amino acids. The sequenced part of the CDR3 DNA is TGTGCCAGCAGTGATGCTTCTGGGGCTCAAAAC. Translation: CASSDASGAQN. The entire CDR3 protein is CASSDASGAQNTLYF. Using reference TRBV13-3 and TRBJ2-4 for the parts outside the CDR3, the full variable domain is EAAVTQSPRSKVAVTGGKVTLSCHQTNNHDYMYWYRQDTGHGLRLIHYSYVADSTEKGDIPDGYKASRPSQENFSLILELASLSQTAVYFCASSDASGAQNTLYFGAGTRLSVL.

This clone was observed a few times. Genes here carry mouse names. The read comes to an end 4 residues before the CDR3 does, leaving the germline J gene to fill in the end. This rearrangement joins TRBV13-1 to TRBJ2-5, with 10 bases aligning to TRBD1. The CDR3 contains 14 residues. Germline V gene lookup returns CDR1 NSHNY and CDR2 SYGAGN. The sequenced CDR3 bases are TGTGCCAGCAGTGCGGGACAGGGGAAAGAC. Translated, it gives CASSAGQGKD. The CDR3 reads in full as CASSAGQGKDTQYF.

Details on this clone: Gene names are the mouse ones. The CDR3 end falls 4 residues outside the read, so it is completed with the germline J gene. V usage is TRBV13-1 and J usage is TRBJ1-2; 9 bases align to TRBD1. Germline CDR1 is NSHNY and CDR2 is SYGAGN. The CDR3 totals 15 residues. V lost 0 bases and J lost 3; bases outside the gene matches: 3. The CDR3 DNA, read in part, is TGTGCCAGCAGTGATGACAGGGGGCTTTACTCC. It specifies CASSDDRGLYS. The full CDR3 protein reads CASSDDRGLYSDYTF.

This clone was seen a few times. Genes and germline come from the mouse. From the germline J gene comes the end of the CDR3, since the read stops 3 residues before it. The V call is TRBV13-3, the J call TRBJ1-6; perhaps TRBD1 as D (6 bases). TRBJ1-6 is an ORF, and what it does is uncertain. Trimming stripped 7 bases from V and 3 bases from J, with 11 bases between. CDR3 length: 14 amino acids. Germline CDR1 is NNHDY and CDR2 is SYVADS. CDR3 loop: CASGGTLYNSPLYF. Incomplete CDR3 DNA: TGTGCCAGCGGCGGGACACTCTATAATTCGCCC.

Points on this clone: Gene names denote mouse genes. The DNA ends 4 residues before the CDR3 does, and the rest of the CDR3 is filled in from the germline J gene. The rearrangement joins TRBV31 to TRBJ2-2, with 10 bases fitting TRBD2. The V gene end was trimmed by 0 bases and the J gene end by 4 bases; junction bases not matched to a gene: 5. The CDR3 runs to 16 residues. Germline CDR1 reads GKSSPN; CDR2 reads SITVG. The sequenced part of the CDR3 DNA is TGTGCCTGGAGTCTAGCCCTGGGGGGGCTCACCGGG. This gives the protein CAWSLALGGLTG. The complete CDR3 reads CAWSLALGGLTGQLYF.